Below are 7 T cell receptor beta chains sequenced from a single sample in a study of cytomegalovirus exposure and HLA in healthy donors. It was with 60 Vbeta and 13 Jbeta primers that the PCR ran. This table comes from immunoSEQ multiplex PCR, and its TCRdb copy is limited to in-frame clones, with some not included. The sample carries more than 100,000 clones, over 50% recorded once. The sequenced sample consisted of PBMCs. These receptors all stem from a woman aged 40 to 55 in good health and CMV-seropositive.

The chain carries TRBV5-1 and TRBJ2-3, with 15 bases aligning to TRBD2. The J segment lost 2 bases and the V segment lost 4 bases, leaving 5 bases of the junction unmatched. CDR1 and CDR2 (germline): SGHRS, YFSETQ. The CDR3 length is 17 residues. As DNA, the CDR3 is TGCGCCAGCAGCCTAGGGACTAGCGGGGGGATCACAGATACGCAGTATTTT. The encoded protein is CASSLGTSGGITDTQYF.

The chain links TRBV5-8 to TRBJ1-4, with D hard to call. The CDR3 consists of 17 residues. The germline gives CDR1 SGHTS, CDR2 YDEGEE. V gave up 6 bases and J gave up 7 bases, with 25 bases separating them. CDR3 protein: CASTSLGSVQLGEKLFF. CDR3 in DNA: TGTGCCAGCACCTCACTTGGTTCCGTACAGTTGGGTGAAAAACTGTTTTTT.

The chain is built from TRBV13 and TRBJ2-3; 10 positions match TRBD2. The germline V gene has CDR1 PRHDT and CDR2 FYEKMQ (reference sequence). The CDR3 covers 17 residues. J gave up 0 bases and V 4 bases, and 7 bases lay outside the gene matches. CDR3 sequence (DNA): TGTGCCAGCAGCTCCCCTCGGACTAGCGGAAGCACAGATACGCAGTATTTT. This codes for CASSSPRTSGSTDTQYF.

This chain uses TRBV7-3 with TRBJ1-1, with D hard to call. This CDR3 has 13 amino acids. CDR1 is SGHTA and CDR2 is FQGTGA in the germline V gene. Trimming removed 0 bases at V and 3 bases at J, with 5 bases between. CDR3 sequence (DNA): TGTGCCAGCAGCTTAACCGGGGACACTGAAGCTTTCTTT. Translated: CASSLTGDTEAFF.

The CDR3 sequence: CASSVTPGLARIRDTQYF. Here the CDR3 DNA reads TGTGCCAGCAGCGTGACCCCAGGACTAGCGAGAATAAGAGATACGCAGTATTTT. J is TRBJ2-3 and V is TRBV9, with 9 bases lining up with TRBD2. The V gene end was trimmed by 2 bases and the J gene end by 5 bases; junction bases not matched to a gene: 15. CDR1 SGDLS and CDR2 YYNGEE come from the germline V gene. The CDR3 totals 18 residues.

This chain connects TRBV28 to TRBJ1-2; weak D call: TRBD1 (5 bases). Germline V gene lookup returns CDR1 MDHEN and CDR2 SYDVKM. V gave up 6 bases and J gave up 7 bases, with 12 bases separating them. CDR3 length: 12 amino acids. The CDR3 DNA is TGTGCCAGCAGCCCCCTAGGGGCTGGCTACACCTTC. Translated: CASSPLGAGYTF.

This clone was seen just once. J is TRBJ2-1 and V is TRBV6-5; TRBD2 is a possible D gene (7 bases). CDR1 MNHEY and CDR2 SVGAGI come from the germline V gene. Trimming left V 2 bases short and J 6 bases short, with 14 bases between. The CDR3 has 15 residues. CDR3 in amino acids: CASSYAGGPVNEQFF. The CDR3 DNA sequence: TGTGCCAGCAGTTACGCCGGGGGGCCCGTCAATGAGCAGTTCTTC.